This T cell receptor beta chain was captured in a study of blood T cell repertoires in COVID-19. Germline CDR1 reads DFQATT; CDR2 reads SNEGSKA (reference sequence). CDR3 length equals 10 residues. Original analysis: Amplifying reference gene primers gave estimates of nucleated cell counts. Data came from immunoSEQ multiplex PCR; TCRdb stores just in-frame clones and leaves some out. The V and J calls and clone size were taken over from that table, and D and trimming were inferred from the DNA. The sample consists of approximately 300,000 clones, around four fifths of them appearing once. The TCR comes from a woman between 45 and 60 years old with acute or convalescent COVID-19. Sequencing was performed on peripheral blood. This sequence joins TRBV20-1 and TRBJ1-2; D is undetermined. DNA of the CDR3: TGCAGCGCCCTCGGGGATAGCTACACCTTC. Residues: CSALGDSYTF.